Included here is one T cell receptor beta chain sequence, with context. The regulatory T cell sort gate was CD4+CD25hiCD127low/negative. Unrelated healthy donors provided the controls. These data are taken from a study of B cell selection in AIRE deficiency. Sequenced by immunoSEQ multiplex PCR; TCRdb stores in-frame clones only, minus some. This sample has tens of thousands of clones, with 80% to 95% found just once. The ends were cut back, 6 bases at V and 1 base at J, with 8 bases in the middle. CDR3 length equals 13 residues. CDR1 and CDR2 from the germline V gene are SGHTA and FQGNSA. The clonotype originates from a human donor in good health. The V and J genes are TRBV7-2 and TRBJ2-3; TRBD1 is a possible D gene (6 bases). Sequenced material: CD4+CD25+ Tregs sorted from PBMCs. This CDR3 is CASRQGGTDTQYF. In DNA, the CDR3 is TGTGCCAGCAGACAGGGAGGCACAGATACGCAGTATTTT.